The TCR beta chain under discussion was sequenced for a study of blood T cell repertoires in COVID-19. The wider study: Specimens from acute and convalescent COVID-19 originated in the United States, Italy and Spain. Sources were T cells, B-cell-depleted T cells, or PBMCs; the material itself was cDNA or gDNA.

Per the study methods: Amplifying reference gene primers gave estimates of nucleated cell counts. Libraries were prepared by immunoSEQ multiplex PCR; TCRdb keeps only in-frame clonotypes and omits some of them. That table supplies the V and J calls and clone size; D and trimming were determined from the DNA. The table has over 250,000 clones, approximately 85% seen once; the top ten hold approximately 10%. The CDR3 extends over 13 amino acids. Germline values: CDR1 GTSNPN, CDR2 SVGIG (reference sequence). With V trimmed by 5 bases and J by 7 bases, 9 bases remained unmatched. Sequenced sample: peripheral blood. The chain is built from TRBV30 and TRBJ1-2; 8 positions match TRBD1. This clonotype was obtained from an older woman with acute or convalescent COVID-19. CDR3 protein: CAWRKAGGGGYTF. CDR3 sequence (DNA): TGTGCCTGGCGGAAGGCAGGGGGCGGTGGCTACACCTTC.